This T cell receptor beta chain was obtained from a study of blood T cell repertoires in COVID-19. Study as a whole: The United States, Italy and Spain provided the acute and convalescent COVID-19 samples.

Assay: immunoSEQ multiplex PCR; the TCRdb copy retains only in-frame clones and omits some. The sample lists approximately 100,000 clones; about nine tenths were seen once. This receptor was identified in a man aged 50-60 years with acute or convalescent COVID-19. Source material: peripheral blood.

The CDR3 region has the DNA TGCAGCGTACAGGGGGAGAACTATGGCTACACCTTC. Protein: CSVQGENYGYTF. The chain couples TRBV29-1 to TRBJ1-2; TRBD1 matches at 8 bases. This CDR3 contains 12 residues. CDR1 is SQVTM, CDR2 ANQGSEA, per germline. V lost 6 bases to trimming and J lost 2 bases; unmatched junction nucleotides: 2.